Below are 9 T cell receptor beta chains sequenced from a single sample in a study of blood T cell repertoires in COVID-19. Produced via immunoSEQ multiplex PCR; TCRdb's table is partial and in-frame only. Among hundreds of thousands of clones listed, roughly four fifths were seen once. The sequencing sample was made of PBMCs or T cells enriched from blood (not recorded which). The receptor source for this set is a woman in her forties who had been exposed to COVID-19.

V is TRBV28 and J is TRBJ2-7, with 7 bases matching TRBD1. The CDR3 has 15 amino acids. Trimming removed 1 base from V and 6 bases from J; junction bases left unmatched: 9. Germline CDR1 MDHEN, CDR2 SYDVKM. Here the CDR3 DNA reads TGTGCCAGCAGTTTATTCCAGGGGGACCTGGGCGAGCAGTACTTC. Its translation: CASSLFQGDLGEQYF.

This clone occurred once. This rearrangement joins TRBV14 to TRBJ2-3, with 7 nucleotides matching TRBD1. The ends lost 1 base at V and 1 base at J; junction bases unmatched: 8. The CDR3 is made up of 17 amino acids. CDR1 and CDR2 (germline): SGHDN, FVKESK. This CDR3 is CASSQVVGGHRTDTQYF. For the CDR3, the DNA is TGTGCCAGCAGCCAAGTGGTAGGGGGCCACCGCACAGATACGCAGTATTTT.

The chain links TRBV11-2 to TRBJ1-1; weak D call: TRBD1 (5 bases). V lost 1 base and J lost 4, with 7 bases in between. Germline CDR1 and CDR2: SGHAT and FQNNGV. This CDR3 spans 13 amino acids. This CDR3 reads CASSLAQGTEAFF. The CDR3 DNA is TGTGCCAGCAGCTTAGCCCAGGGCACTGAAGCTTTCTTT.

The DNA for the CDR3 is TGTGCCAGCAGCGGAGGGCAGGCTTATAGCAATCAGCCCCAGCATTTT. Its translation: CASSGGQAYSNQPQHF. The V and J genes are TRBV27 and TRBJ1-5; no clear D gene. The CDR3 spans 16 residues. The germline CDR1 and CDR2 sequences are MNHEY and SMNVEV (reference sequence). The V end was cut by 6 bases, the J end by 0 bases, with 15 bases between.

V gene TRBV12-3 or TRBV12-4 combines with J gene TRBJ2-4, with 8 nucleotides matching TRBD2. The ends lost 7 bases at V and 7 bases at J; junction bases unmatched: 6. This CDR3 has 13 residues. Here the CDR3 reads CASTRGGQNIQYF. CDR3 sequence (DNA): TGTGCCAGCACCCGCGGGGGGCAGAACATTCAGTACTTC.

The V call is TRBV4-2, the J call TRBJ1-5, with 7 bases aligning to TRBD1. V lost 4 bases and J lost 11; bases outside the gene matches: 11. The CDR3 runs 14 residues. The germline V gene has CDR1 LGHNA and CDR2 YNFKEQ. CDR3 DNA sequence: TGTGCCAGCAGCCCCTCATCAGGGGGACGGGCCCAGCATTTT. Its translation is CASSPSSGGRAQHF.

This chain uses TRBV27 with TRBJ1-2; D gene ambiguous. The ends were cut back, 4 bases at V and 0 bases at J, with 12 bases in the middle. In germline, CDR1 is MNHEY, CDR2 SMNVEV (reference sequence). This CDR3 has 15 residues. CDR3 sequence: CASSSAQPSNYGYTF. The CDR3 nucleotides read TGTGCCAGCAGTTCGGCACAGCCCTCTAACTATGGCTACACCTTC.

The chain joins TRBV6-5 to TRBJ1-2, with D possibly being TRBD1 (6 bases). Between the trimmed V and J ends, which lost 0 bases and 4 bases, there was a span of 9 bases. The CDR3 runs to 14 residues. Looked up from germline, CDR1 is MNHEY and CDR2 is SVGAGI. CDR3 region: CASSYSRTVYGYTF. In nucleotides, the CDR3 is TGTGCCAGCAGTTACTCTCGGACAGTCTATGGCTACACCTTC.

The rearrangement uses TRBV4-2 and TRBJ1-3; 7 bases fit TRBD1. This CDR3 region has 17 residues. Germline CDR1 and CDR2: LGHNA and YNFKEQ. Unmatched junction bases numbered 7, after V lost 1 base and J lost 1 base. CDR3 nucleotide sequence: TGTGCCAGCAGCCAAGCCAACCGACAGGGTTCTGGAAACACCATATATTTT. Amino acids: CASSQANRQGSGNTIYF.